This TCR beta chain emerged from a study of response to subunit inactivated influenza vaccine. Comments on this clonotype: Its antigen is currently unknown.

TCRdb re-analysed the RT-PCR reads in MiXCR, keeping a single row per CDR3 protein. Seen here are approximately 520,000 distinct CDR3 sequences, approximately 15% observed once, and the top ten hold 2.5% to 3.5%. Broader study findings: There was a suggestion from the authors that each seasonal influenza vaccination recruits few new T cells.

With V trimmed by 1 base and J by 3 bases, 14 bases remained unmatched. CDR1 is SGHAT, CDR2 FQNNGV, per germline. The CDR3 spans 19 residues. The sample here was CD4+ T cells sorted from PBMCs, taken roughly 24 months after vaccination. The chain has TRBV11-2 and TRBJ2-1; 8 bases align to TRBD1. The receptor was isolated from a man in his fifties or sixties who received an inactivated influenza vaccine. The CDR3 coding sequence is TGTGCCAGCAGCTTAGTCGTCAGGGGGCCCCCTTTGGACTACAATGAGCAGTTCTTC. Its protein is CASSLVVRGPPLDYNEQFF.